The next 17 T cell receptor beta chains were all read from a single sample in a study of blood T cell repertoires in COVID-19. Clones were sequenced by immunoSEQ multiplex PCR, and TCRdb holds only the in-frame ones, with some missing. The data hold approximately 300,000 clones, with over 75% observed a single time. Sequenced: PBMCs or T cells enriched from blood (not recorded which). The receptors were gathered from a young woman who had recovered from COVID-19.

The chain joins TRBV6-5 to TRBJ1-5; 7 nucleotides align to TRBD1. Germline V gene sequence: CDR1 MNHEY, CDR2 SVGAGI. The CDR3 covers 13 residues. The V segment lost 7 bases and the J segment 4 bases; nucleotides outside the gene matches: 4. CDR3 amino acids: CASKDRANQPQHF. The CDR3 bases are TGTGCCAGCAAAGACAGGGCGAATCAGCCCCAGCATTTT.

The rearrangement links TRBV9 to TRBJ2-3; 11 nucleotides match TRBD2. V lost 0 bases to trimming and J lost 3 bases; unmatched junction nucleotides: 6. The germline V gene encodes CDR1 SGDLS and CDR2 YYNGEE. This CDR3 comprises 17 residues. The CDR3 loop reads CASSVDLAGGPTDTQYF. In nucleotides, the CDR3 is TGTGCCAGCAGCGTAGATTTAGCGGGGGGGCCGACAGATACGCAGTATTTT.

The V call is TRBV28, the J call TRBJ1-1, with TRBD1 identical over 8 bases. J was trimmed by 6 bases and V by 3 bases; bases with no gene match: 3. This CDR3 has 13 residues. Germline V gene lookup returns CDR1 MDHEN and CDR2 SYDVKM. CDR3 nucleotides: TGTGCCAGCAGTTTCCCAGGGGGCGCTGAAGCTTTCTTT. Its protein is CASSFPGGAEAFF. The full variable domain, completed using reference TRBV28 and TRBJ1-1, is DVKVTQSSRYLVKRTGEKVFLECVQDMDHENMFWYRQDPGLGLRLIYFSYDVKMKEKGDIPEGYSVSREKKERFSLILESASTNQTSMYLCASSFPGGAEAFFGQGTRLTVV.

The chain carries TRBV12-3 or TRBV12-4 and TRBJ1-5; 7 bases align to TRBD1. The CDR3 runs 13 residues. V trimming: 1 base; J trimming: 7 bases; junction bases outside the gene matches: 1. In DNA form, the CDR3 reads TGTGCCAGCAGTTTAGAGGGACAGCAGCCCCAGCATTTT. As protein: CASSLEGQQPQHF.

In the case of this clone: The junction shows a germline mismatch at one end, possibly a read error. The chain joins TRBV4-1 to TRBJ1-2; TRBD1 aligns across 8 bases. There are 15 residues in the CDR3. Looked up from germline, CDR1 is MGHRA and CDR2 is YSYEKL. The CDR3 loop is CASSLLTGTGDIKAF. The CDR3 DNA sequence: TGCGCCAGCAGCCTCCTCACCGGGACAGGAGACATCAAGGCCTTC.

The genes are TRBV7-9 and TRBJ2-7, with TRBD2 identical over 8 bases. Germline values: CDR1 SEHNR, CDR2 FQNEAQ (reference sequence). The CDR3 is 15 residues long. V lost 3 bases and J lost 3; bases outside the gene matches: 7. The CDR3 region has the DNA TGTGCCAGCAGCTTGGCCCGTAGCGGGGTCTACGAGCAGTACTTC. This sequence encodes CASSLARSGVYEQYF.

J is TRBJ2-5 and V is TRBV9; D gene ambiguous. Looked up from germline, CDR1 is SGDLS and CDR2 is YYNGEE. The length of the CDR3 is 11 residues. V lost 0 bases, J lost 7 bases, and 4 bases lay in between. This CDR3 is CASSVGRTQYF. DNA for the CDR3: TGTGCCAGCAGCGTAGGTCGGACCCAGTACTTC. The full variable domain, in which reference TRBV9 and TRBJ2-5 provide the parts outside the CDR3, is DSGVTQTPKHLITATGQRVTLRCSPRSGDLSVYWYQQSLDQGLQFLIQYYNGEERAKGNILERFSAQQFPDLHSELNLSSLELGDSALYFCASSVGRTQYFGPGTRLLVL.

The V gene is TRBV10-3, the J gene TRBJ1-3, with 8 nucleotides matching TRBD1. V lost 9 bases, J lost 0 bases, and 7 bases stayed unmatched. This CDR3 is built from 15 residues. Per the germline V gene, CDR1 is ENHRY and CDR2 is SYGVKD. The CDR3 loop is CAIPRDRSSGNTIYF. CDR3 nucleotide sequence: TGTGCCATACCTAGGGACAGGTCCTCTGGAAACACCATATATTTT.

The CDR3, as DNA: TGTGCCAGCAGTACGGACAGGGCCGCCGGGAGTGGCTACACCTTC. Translated: CASSTDRAAGSGYTF. This chain uses TRBV6-5 with TRBJ1-2, with 8 bases that match TRBD1. Germline V gene sequence: CDR1 MNHEY, CDR2 SVGAGI. V trimming: 5 bases; J trimming: 7 bases; junction bases outside the gene matches: 12. The CDR3 runs 15 residues.

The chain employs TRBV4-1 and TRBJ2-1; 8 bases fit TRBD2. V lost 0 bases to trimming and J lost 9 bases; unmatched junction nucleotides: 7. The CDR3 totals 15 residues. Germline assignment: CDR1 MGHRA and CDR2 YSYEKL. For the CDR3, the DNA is TGCGCCAGCAGCCAAGAGGGACTAGTCTCGGGTGAGCAGTTCTTC. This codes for CASSQEGLVSGEQFF.

The CDR3 protein is CASGLDIYQPQHF. CDR3 DNA sequence: TGTGCTAGTGGTCTGGACATTTATCAGCCCCAGCATTTT. The chain links TRBV12-5 to TRBJ1-5; tentative D call: TRBD1 (5 bases). This CDR3 is 13 amino acids long. Germline V gene data show CDR1 as LGHNT and CDR2 as FRNRAP. Trimming shortened V by 5 bases and J by 5 bases, and 10 bases separated the two germline ends.

The DNA for the CDR3 is TGTGCCAGCAGCCGAGGGAGCACCGGGGAGCTGTTTTTT. Translated: CASSRGSTGELFF. This chain links TRBV3-1 (or the pseudogene TRBV3-2) with TRBJ2-2; perhaps TRBD2 as D (5 bases). Trimming left V 4 bases short and J 4 bases short, with 7 bases between. The CDR3 covers 13 residues. Germline CDR1 reads LGHDT; CDR2 reads YNNKEL (reference sequence).

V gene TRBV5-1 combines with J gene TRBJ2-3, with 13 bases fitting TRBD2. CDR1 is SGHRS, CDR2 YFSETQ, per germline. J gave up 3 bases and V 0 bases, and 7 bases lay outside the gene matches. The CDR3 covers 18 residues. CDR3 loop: CASSLALLAGGPTDTQYF. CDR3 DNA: TGCGCCAGCAGCTTGGCTTTACTAGCGGGGGGGCCGACAGATACGCAGTATTTT.

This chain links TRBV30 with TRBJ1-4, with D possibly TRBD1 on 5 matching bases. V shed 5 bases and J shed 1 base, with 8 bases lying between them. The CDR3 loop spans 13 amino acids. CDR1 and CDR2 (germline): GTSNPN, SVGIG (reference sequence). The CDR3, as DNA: TGTGCCTGGGGTGACAGAACTAATGAAAAACTGTTTTTT. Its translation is CAWGDRTNEKLFF.

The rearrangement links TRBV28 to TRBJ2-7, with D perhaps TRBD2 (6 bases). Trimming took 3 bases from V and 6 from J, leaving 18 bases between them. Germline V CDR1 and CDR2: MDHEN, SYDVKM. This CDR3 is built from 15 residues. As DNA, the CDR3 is TGTGCCAGCAGTTTTTCTTTATCTCGGGGAGGCGAGCAGTACTTC. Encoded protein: CASSFSLSRGGEQYF. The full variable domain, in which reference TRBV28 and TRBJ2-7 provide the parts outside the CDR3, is DVKVTQSSRYLVKRTGEKVFLECVQDMDHENMFWYRQDPGLGLRLIYFSYDVKMKEKGDIPEGYSVSREKKERFSLILESASTNQTSMYLCASSFSLSRGGEQYFGPGTRLTVT.

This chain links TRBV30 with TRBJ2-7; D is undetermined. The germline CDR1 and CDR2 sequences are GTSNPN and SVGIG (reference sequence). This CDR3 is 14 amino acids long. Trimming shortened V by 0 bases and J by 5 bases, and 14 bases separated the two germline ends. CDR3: CAWSVLSLPNEQYF. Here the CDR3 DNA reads TGTGCCTGGAGTGTACTGAGCCTACCCAACGAGCAGTACTTC.

CDR3 bases: TGCGCCAGCAGCTTGGCCTTCGAGAATTCACCCCTCCACTTT. It specifies CASSLAFENSPLHF. This rearrangement joins TRBV5-1 to TRBJ1-6; D unresolved. V was trimmed by 0 bases and J by 7 bases, leaving 8 bases between them. This CDR3 is 14 amino acids long. Per germline, CDR1 SGHRS and CDR2 YFSETQ. Together with reference TRBV5-1 and TRBJ1-6, the CDR3 gives the full variable domain: KAGVTQTPRYLIKTRGQQVTLSCSPISGHRSVSWYQQTPGQGLQFLFEYFSETQRNKGNFPGRFSGRQFSNSRSEMNVSTLELGDSALYLCASSLAFENSPLHFGNGTRLTVT.